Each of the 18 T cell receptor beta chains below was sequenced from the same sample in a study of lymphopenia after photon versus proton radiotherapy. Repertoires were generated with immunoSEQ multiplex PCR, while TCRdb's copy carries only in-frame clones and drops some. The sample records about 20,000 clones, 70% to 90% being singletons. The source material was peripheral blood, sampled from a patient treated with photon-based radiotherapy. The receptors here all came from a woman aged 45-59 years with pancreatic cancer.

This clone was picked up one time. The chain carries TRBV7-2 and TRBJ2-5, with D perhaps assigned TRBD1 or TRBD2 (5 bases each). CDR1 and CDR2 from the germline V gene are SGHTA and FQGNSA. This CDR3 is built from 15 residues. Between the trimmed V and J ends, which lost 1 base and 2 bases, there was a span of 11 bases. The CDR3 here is CASSLGGRLQETQYF. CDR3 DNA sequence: TGTGCCAGCAGCTTAGGGGGACGCCTACAAGAGACCCAGTACTTC.

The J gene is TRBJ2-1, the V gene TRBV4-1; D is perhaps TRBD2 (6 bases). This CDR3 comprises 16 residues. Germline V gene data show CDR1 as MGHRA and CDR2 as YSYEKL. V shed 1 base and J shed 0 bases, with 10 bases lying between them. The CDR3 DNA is TGCGCCAGCAGCCAAGGGGACTCCTACTCCTACAATGAGCAGTTCTTC. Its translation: CASSQGDSYSYNEQFF.

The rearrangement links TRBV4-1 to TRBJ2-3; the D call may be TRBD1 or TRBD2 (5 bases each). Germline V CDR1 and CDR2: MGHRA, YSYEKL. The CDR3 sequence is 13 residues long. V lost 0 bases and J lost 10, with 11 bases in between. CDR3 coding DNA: TGCGCCAGCAGCCAAGAGAGCTTGGGGGCGCAGTATTTT. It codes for CASSQESLGAQYF.

The CDR3 loop reads CASSFGTGLGNEQFF. CDR3 DNA sequence: TGTGCCAGCAGCTTCGGGACAGGGCTAGGCAATGAGCAGTTCTTC. V gene TRBV7-3 combines with J gene TRBJ2-1; 9 positions agree with TRBD1. The V and J ends lost 3 bases and 6 bases, in that order; junction bases with no gene match: 6. The germline CDR1 and CDR2 sequences are SGHTA and FQGTGA. This CDR3 comprises 15 residues.

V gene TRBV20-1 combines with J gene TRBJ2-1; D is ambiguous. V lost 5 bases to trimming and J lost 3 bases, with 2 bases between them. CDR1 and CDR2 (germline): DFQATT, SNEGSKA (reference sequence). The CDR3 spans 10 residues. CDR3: CSADYNEQFF. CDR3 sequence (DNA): TGCAGTGCTGACTACAATGAGCAGTTCTTC.

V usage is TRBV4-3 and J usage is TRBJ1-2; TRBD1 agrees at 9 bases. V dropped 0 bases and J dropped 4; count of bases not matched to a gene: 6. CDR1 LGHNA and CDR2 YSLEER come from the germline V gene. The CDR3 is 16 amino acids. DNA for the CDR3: TGCGCCAGCAGCCAAGATTCGGGGACAGGGCCCTATGGCTACACCTTC. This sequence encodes CASSQDSGTGPYGYTF.

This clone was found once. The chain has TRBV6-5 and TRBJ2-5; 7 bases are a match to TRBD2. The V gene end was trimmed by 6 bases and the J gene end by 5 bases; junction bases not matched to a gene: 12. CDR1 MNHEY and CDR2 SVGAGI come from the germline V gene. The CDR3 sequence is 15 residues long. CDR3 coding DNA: TGTGCCAGCAGGACCCCTTCTGCGGGAGACGAGACCCAGTACTTC. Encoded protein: CASRTPSAGDETQYF.

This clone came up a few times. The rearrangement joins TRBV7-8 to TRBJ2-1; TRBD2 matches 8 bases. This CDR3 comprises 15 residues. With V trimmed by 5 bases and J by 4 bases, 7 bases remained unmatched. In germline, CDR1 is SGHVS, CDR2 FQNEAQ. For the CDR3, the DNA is TGTGCCAGCAGCCCCACCGGGACTAGGTACAATGAGCAGTTCTTC. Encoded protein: CASSPTGTRYNEQFF. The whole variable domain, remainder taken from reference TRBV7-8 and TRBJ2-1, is GAGVSQSPRYKVAKRGQDVALRCDPISGHVSLFWYQQALGQGPEFLTYFQNEAQLDKSGLPSDRFFAERPEGSVSTLKIQRTQQEDSAVYLCASSPTGTRYNEQFFGPGTRLTVL.

The CDR3 sequence is CASSRQGNQETQYF. For the CDR3, the DNA is TGTGCCAGCAGCCGACAGGGAAACCAAGAGACCCAGTACTTC. The V and J genes are TRBV9 and TRBJ2-5, with 7 bases matching TRBD1. The germline V gene has CDR1 SGDLS and CDR2 YYNGEE. Unmatched junction bases numbered 3, after V lost 4 bases and J lost 0 bases. The CDR3 spans 14 residues.

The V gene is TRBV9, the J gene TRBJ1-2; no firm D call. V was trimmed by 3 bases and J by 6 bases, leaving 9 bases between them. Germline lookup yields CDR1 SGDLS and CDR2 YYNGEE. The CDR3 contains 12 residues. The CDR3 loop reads CASSEGADGYTF. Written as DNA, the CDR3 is TGTGCCAGCAGCGAGGGAGCGGATGGCTACACCTTC.

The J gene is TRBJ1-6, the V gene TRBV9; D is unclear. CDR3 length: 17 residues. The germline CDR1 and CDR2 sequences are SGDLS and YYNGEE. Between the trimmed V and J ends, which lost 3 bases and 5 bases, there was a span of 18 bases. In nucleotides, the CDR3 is TGTGCCAGCAGCGGAACTTCGGTGGGCCTACATAATTCACCCCTCCACTTT. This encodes CASSGTSVGLHNSPLHF.

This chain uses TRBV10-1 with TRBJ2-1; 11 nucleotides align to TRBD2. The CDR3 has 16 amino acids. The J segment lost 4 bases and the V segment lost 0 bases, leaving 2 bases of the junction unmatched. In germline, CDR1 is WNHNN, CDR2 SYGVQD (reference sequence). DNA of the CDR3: TGCGCCAGCAGTGAGTCGGCTAGCGGGAGGTACAATGAGCAGTTCTTC. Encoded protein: CASSESASGRYNEQFF.

The CDR3 loop reads CASSQAYRGLDYEQYF. CDR3 DNA: TGCGCCAGCAGCCAAGCCTACAGGGGGCTGGACTACGAGCAGTACTTC. The V call is TRBV4-1, the J call TRBJ2-7; the match to TRBD1 covers 9 bases. In germline, CDR1 is MGHRA, CDR2 YSYEKL. This CDR3 comprises 16 residues. V gave up 1 base and J gave up 3 bases; unmatched junction bases: 7.

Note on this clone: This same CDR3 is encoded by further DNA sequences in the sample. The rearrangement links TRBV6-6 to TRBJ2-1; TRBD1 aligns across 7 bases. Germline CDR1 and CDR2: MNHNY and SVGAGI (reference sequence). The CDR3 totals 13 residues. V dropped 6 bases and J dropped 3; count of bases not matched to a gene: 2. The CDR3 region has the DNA TGTGCCAGCAGCCGGGACAGCTACAATGAGCAGTTCTTC. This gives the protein CASSRDSYNEQFF.

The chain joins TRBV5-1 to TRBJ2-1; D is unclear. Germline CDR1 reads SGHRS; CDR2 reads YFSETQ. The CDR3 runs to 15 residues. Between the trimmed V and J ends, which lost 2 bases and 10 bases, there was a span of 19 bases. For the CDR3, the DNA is TGCGCCAGCAGCTTCAACGAGGCGCGGCCCGGCGAGCAGTTCTTC. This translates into CASSFNEARPGEQFF.

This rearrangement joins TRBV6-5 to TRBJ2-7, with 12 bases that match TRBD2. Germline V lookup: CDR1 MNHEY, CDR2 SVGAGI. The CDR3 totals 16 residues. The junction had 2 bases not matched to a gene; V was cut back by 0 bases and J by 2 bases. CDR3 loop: CASSYSGLAGPYEQYF. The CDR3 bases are TGTGCCAGCAGTTACTCCGGACTAGCGGGGCCCTACGAGCAGTACTTC.

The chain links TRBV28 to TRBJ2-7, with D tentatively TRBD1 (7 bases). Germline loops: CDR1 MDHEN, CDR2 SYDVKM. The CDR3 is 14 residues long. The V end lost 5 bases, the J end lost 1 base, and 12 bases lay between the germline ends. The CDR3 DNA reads TGTGCCAGCAGTGTACAGGGGACTTCCTACGAGCAGTACTTC. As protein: CASSVQGTSYEQYF.

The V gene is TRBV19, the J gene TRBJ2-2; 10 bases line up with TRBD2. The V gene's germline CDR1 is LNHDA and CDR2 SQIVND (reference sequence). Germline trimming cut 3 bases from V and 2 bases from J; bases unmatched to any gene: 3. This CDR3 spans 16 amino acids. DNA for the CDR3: TGTGCCAGTAGTATGCGACTAGCGGGTAACACCGGGGAGCTGTTTTTT. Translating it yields CASSMRLAGNTGELFF.